This TCR beta chain was recovered during a study of Tregs in tolerant kidney transplant recipients. The nonmyeloablative bone marrow transplants came from related graft donors, with transient mixed chimerism. Here immunoSEQ multiplex PCR was the method, and the copy in TCRdb shows in-frame clones only, minus some. This table holds some 47,000 clones, around nine tenths found once. The TCR originated in a human patient who received a combined kidney and bone marrow transplant. A subset of T cells may come from the graft donor. The sample here was CD8+ T cells from blood (PBMCs), taken 12 months after the transplant.

This chain's CDR3 is CAWSVVVGPDTQYF. In DNA form, the CDR3 reads TGTGCCTGGAGTGTGGTCGTGGGCCCAGATACGCAGTATTTT. V is TRBV30 and J is TRBJ2-3; D gene unclear. CDR1 and CDR2 (germline): GTSNPN, SVGIG (reference sequence). The CDR3 totals 14 residues. Trimming cost V 0 bases and J 4 bases, with 11 bases left between them.